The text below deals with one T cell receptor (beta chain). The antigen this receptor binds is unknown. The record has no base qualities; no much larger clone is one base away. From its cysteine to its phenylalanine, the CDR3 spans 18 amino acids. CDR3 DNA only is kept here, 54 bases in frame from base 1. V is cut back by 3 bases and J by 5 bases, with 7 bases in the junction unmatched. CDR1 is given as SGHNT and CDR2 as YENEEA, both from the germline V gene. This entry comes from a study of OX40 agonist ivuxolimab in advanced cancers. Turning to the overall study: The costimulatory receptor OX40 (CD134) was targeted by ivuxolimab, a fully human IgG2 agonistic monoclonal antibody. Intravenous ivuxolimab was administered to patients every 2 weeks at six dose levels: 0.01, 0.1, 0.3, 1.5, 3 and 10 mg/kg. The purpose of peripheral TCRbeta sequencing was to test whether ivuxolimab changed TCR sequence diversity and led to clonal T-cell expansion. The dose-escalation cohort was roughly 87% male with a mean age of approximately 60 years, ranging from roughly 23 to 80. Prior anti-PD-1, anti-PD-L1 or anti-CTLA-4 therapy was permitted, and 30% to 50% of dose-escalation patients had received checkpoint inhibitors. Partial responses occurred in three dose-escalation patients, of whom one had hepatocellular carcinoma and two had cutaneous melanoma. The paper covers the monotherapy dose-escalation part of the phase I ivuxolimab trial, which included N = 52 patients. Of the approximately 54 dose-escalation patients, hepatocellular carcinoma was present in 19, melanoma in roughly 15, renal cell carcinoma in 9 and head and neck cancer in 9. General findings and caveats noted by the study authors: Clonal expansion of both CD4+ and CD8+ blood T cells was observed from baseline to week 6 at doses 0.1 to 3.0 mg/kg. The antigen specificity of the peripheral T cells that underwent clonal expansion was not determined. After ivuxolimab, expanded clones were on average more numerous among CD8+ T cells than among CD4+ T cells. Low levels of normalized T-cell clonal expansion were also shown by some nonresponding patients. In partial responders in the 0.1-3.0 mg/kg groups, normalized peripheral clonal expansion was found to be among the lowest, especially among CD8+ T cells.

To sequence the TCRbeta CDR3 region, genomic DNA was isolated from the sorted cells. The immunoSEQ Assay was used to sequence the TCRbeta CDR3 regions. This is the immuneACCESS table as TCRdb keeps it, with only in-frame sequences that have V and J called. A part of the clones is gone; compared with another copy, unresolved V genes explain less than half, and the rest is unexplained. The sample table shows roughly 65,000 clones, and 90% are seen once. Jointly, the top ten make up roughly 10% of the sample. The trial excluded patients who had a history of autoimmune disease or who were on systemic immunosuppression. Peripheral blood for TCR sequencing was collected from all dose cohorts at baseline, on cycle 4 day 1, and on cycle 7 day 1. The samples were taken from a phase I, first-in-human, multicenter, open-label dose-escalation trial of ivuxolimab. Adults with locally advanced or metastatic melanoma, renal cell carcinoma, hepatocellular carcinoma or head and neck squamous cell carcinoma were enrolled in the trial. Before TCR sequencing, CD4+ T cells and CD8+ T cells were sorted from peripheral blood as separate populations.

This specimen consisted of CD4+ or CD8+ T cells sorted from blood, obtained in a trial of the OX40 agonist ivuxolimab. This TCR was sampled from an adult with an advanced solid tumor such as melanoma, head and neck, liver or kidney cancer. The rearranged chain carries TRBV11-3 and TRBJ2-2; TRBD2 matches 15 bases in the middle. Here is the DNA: TGTGCCAGCAGCTTCTCCACAGGACTAGCGGGAGGGACCGGGGAGCTGTTTTTT. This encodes CASSFSTGLAGGTGELFF.